The 14 T cell receptor beta chains reported below all come from one sample, sequenced in a study of T cell changes during pregnancy in multiple sclerosis. Only in-frame clones appear in the TCRdb table, and some are missing; sequencing was by immunoSEQ multiplex PCR. The data hold about 38,000 clones, with more than 85% observed a single time. This specimen was CD8+ T cells from peripheral blood mononuclear cells, taken in the third trimester of pregnancy. The source is a female donor with multiple sclerosis, enrolled in a pregnancy study.

The chain uses TRBV2 and TRBJ2-7; D is uncertain. Germline values: CDR1 SNHLY, CDR2 FYNNEI. This CDR3 is built from 14 residues. V lost 2 bases to trimming and J lost 2 bases, with 10 bases between them. The CDR3 sequence: CASSENVGPYEQYF. The DNA of the CDR3 is TGTGCCAGCAGTGAAAATGTGGGCCCCTACGAGCAGTACTTC.

The chain couples TRBV27 to TRBJ2-1; D ambiguous. The V and J ends lost 3 bases and 0 bases respectively, with 12 bases between them. The CDR3 runs to 16 residues. The V gene's germline CDR1 is MNHEY and CDR2 SMNVEV (reference sequence). The CDR3 bases are TGTGCCAGCAGTTTTCGCGGCGGAAGCTCCTACAATGAGCAGTTCTTC. This gives the protein CASSFRGGSSYNEQFF.

The V call is TRBV11-2, the J call TRBJ2-2, with D maybe TRBD1 (6 bases). Germline V gives CDR1 SGHAT, CDR2 FQNNGV. V was cut by 0 bases and J by 9 bases, with 14 bases left in between. The CDR3 totals 15 residues. The CDR3 DNA reads TGTGCCAGCAGCTTAGATACAGGGTTTACGAGGGAGCTGTTTTTT. Amino acid sequence: CASSLDTGFTRELFF. Filled out from reference TRBV11-2 and TRBJ2-2, the complete variable domain reads EAGVAQSPRYKIIEKRQSVAFWCNPISGHATLYWYQQILGQGPKLLIQFQNNGVVDDSQLPKDRFSAERLKGVDSTLKIQPAKLEDSAVYLCASSLDTGFTRELFFGEGSRLTVL.

V usage is TRBV19 and J usage is TRBJ2-7; D remains unclear. This CDR3 is 14 amino acids long. Germline CDR1 and CDR2: LNHDA and SQIVND (reference sequence). The V gene lost 5 bases and the J gene lost 1 base, with 12 bases spanning the gap. CDR3 sequence (DNA): TGTGCCAGTAGTGCCGTGCTCGGTTCCTACGAGCAGTACTTC. Translation gives CASSAVLGSYEQYF.

The chain is built from TRBV19 and TRBJ2-7; TRBD2 is a possible D gene (6 bases). Germline lookup yields CDR1 LNHDA and CDR2 SQIVND (reference sequence). The CDR3 sequence is 14 residues long. V shed 4 bases and J shed 3 bases, with 13 bases lying between them. As DNA, the CDR3 is TGTGCCAGTAGTAGCGGGACTTATCTCTACGAGCAGTACTTC. This gives the protein CASSSGTYLYEQYF.

The table lists this clone with a count of one. The J gene is TRBJ2-1, the V gene TRBV30; 7 nucleotides agree with TRBD2. There are 12 residues in the CDR3. Germline CDR1 is GTSNPN and CDR2 is SVGIG (reference sequence). V dropped 8 bases and J dropped 7; count of bases not matched to a gene: 8. For the CDR3, the DNA is TGTGCCCAAAGCGGGGCGGGGAATGAGCAGTTCTTC. Protein product: CAQSGAGNEQFF.

The chain recombines TRBV13 with TRBJ2-7, with D maybe TRBD2 (6 bases). Germline loops: CDR1 PRHDT, CDR2 FYEKMQ (reference sequence). This CDR3 contains 14 residues. Trimming took off 3 bases at V and 0 bases at J, with 9 bases between the two ends. CDR3 nucleotides: TGTGCCAGCAGCTTTAGCGGTACCTCCTACGAGCAGTACTTC. Its protein is CASSFSGTSYEQYF.

This clone was counted only a few times. The chain couples TRBV7-2 to TRBJ1-2, with TRBD1 as a possible D gene (5 bases). This CDR3 is built from 15 residues. V was trimmed by 5 bases and J by 5 bases, leaving 18 bases between them. Germline V gene data show CDR1 as SGHTA and CDR2 as FQGNSA. In DNA, the CDR3 is TGTGCCAGCAGCCAGTACTCGGACACCGGGTATGGCTACACCTTC. Amino acids: CASSQYSDTGYGYTF.

This clone counts as medium-sized. The chain joins TRBV6-4 to TRBJ2-3; D perhaps matches TRBD1 (6 bases). The CDR3 runs to 13 residues. CDR1 is MRHNA, CDR2 SNTAGT, per germline. V shed 4 bases and J shed 1 base, with 6 bases lying between them. In nucleotides, the CDR3 is TGTGCCAGCAGTGCAGGGGGCACAGATACGCAGTATTTT. It translates to CASSAGGTDTQYF.

The chain has TRBV27 and TRBJ1-5; TRBD1 aligns across 9 bases. Germline CDR1 and CDR2: MNHEY and SMNVEV (reference sequence). V was clipped by 4 bases and J by 4 bases; unmatched bases: 11. This CDR3 region has 17 residues. The CDR3 nucleotides read TGTGCCAGCAGTTCCTCACTCGGGACAGGGTGGAATCAGCCCCAGCATTTT. It encodes CASSSSLGTGWNQPQHF.

The chain recombines TRBV15 with TRBJ2-1; unclear D gene. V lost 0 bases and J 3 bases, leaving 6 bases between the germline ends. CDR3 length: 14 residues. CDR1 is LNHNV, CDR2 YYDKDF, per germline (reference sequence). CDR3 region: CATSRDRDYNEQFF. DNA for the CDR3: TGTGCCACCAGCAGAGATAGAGACTACAATGAGCAGTTCTTC.

The V call is TRBV6-1, the J call TRBJ2-1; 12 nucleotides line up with TRBD2. Germline CDR1 and CDR2: MNHNS and SASEGT. Trimming cost V 4 bases and J 3 bases; bases outside gene matches: 1. The CDR3 length is 15 residues. The CDR3 DNA reads TGTGCCAGCAGTGGGACTAGCGGGAACTACAATGAGCAGTTCTTC. Protein product: CASSGTSGNYNEQFF.

V and J are TRBV28 and TRBJ1-2, with D unclear. There are 14 residues in the CDR3. The germline V and J ends were trimmed by 2 bases and 6 bases, with 13 bases remaining between them. Germline CDR1 is MDHEN and CDR2 is SYDVKM. The CDR3 coding sequence is TGTGCCAGCAGTTTAAATGCGGCAGTCAATGGCTACACCTTC. It encodes CASSLNAAVNGYTF.

This rearrangement joins TRBV4-3 to TRBJ2-7, with D perhaps matching TRBD1 (6 bases). CDR3 length: 15 residues. Germline CDR1 and CDR2: LGHNA and YSLEER. Trimming took off 0 bases at V and 7 bases at J, with 16 bases between the two ends. The CDR3 protein is CASSQDRGLRYEQYF. DNA for the CDR3: TGCGCCAGCAGCCAAGACAGGGGATTACGGTATGAGCAGTACTTC.